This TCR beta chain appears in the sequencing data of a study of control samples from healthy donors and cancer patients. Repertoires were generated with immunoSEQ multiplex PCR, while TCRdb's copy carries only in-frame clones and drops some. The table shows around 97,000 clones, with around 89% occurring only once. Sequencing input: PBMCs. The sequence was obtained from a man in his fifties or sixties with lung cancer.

DNA for the CDR3: TGTGCCAGCAGCTTAGACAGCTTCACAGATACGCAGTATTTT. This codes for CASSLDSFTDTQYF. V gene TRBV11-2 combines with J gene TRBJ2-3; no reliable D call. CDR1 and CDR2 (germline): SGHAT, FQNNGV. V was pared by 0 bases and J by 2 bases, with 6 bases between. The CDR3 consists of 14 residues. The full variable domain, with the rest looked up from reference TRBV11-2 and TRBJ2-3, is EAGVAQSPRYKIIEKRQSVAFWCNPISGHATLYWYQQILGQGPKLLIQFQNNGVVDDSQLPKDRFSAERLKGVDSTLKIQPAKLEDSAVYLCASSLDSFTDTQYFGPGTRLTVL.